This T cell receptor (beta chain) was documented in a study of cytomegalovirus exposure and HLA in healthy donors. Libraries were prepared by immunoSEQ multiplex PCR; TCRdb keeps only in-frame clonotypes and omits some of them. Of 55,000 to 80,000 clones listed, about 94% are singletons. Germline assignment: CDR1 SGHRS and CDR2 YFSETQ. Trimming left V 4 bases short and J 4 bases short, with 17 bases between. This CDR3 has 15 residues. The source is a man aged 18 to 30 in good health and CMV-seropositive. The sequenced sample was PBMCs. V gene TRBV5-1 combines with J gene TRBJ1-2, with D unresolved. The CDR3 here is CASSTPSGDGYGYTF. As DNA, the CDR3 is TGCGCCAGCAGCACCCCAAGCGGGGATGGCTATGGCTACACCTTC.